The 30 T cell receptor beta chains listed next were all sequenced from one sample in a study of cytomegalovirus exposure and HLA in healthy donors. A multiplex PCR was run with 60 Vbeta primers and 13 Jbeta primers. The table came from immunoSEQ multiplex PCR; TCRdb's copy has only in-frame clones and leaves some out. The table lists 100,000 to 150,000 clones, around four fifths of them singletons, with 1.5% in the top ten. The material sequenced was PBMCs. The origin of the receptors is a female donor in good health and CMV-seronegative.

Worth noting for this clone: A read error may account for a junction end that differs from germline. V is TRBV7-7 and J is TRBJ2-7; the D gene is possibly TRBD2 (6 bases). The CDR3 runs to 13 residues. The germline gives CDR1 SSHAT, CDR2 FNYEAQ (reference sequence). The chain's CDR3 is CASSLATGEKQYF. The CDR3 nucleotides read TGTGCTAGCAGCTTAGCGACGGGGGAAAAGCAGTACTTC.

The chain has TRBV7-8 and TRBJ2-7; D gene ambiguous. The CDR3 consists of 13 residues. Trimming stripped 1 base from V and 2 bases from J, with 6 bases between. The germline V gene has CDR1 SGHVS and CDR2 FQNEAQ. CDR3 sequence: CASSLDLAYEQYF. Written as DNA, the CDR3 is TGTGCCAGCAGCTTAGACTTGGCCTACGAGCAGTACTTC.

This sequence joins TRBV27 and TRBJ2-1; 9 bases fit TRBD2. Germline CDR1 is MNHEY and CDR2 is SMNVEV (reference sequence). The CDR3 runs to 14 residues. J was trimmed by 7 bases and V by 0 bases; bases with no gene match: 1. In nucleotides, the CDR3 is TGTGCCAGCAGTTTATCGGGACTAGCAAATGAGCAGTTCTTC. This sequence encodes CASSLSGLANEQFF.

This clone is a singleton in its sample. The chain combines TRBV27 with TRBJ2-7, with 10 bases matching TRBD1. With V trimmed by 5 bases and J by 3 bases, 7 bases remained unmatched. Per germline, CDR1 MNHEY and CDR2 SMNVEV (reference sequence). The CDR3 is 15 amino acids. The CDR3 DNA is TGTGCCAGCAGTACAAGACAGGGGGCGAACTACGAGCAGTACTTC. Residues: CASSTRQGANYEQYF.

The chain couples TRBV28 to TRBJ2-7, with 10 positions matching TRBD2. J lost 7 bases, V lost 10 bases, and 13 bases had no gene match. Germline lookup yields CDR1 MDHEN and CDR2 SYDVKM. CDR3 length equals 14 residues. CDR3 nucleotide sequence: TGTGCCATCAAGTCTAGCGGGAGTCGAGGGGAGCAGTACTTC. Encoded protein: CAIKSSGSRGEQYF.

This chain joins TRBV11-2 and TRBJ1-1; the D is unclear. The CDR3 has 13 amino acids. CDR1 is SGHAT and CDR2 is FQNNGV in the germline V gene. V was clipped by 5 bases and J by 2 bases, with 9 bases between them. The CDR3 nucleotides are TGTGCCAGCAGCCAGGCCGGTAACACTGAAGCTTTCTTT. Translation gives CASSQAGNTEAFF.

The chain recombines TRBV6-1 with TRBJ2-1; no clear D. V shed 4 bases and J shed 0 bases, with 19 bases lying between them. Per the germline V gene, CDR1 is MNHNS and CDR2 is SASEGT. The CDR3 consists of 18 residues. DNA for the CDR3: TGTGCCAGCAGTGTGAAAGAAAGCAGGTCCAGCTCCTACAATGAGCAGTTCTTC. Protein product: CASSVKESRSSSYNEQFF.

V gene TRBV7-2 combines with J gene TRBJ2-7, with D maybe TRBD1 (7 bases). The V gene's germline CDR1 is SGHTA and CDR2 FQGNSA. This CDR3 has 13 amino acids. V was clipped by 1 base and J by 6 bases, with 10 bases between them. CDR3 DNA: TGTGCCAGCAGCTTAGGTCAGGGGGGCGAGCAGTACTTC. Its translation is CASSLGQGGEQYF.

The J gene is TRBJ2-3, the V gene TRBV7-2; TRBD2 is a possible D gene (5 bases). This CDR3 has 19 amino acids. Trimming stripped 2 bases from V and 1 base from J, with 22 bases between. Germline lookup yields CDR1 SGHTA and CDR2 FQGNSA. The CDR3 bases are TGTGCCAGCAGCTTAAGGACGGGATTCCTCCCTCGGGGCACAGATACGCAGTATTTT. It translates to CASSLRTGFLPRGTDTQYF.

This clone was detected a few times. For the CDR3, the DNA is TGTGCCAGCAGCCAAAGCGGACCAACGGACGGCTACACCTTC. Translated, it gives CASSQSGPTDGYTF. The chain couples TRBV14 to TRBJ1-2; D is unclear. V was shortened by 2 bases and J by 8 bases, with 15 bases between the two germline ends. CDR3 size: 14 residues. Germline V gene lookup returns CDR1 SGHDN and CDR2 FVKESK.

The chain recombines TRBV6-6 with TRBJ1-6; perhaps TRBD1 as D (6 bases). The germline V gene has CDR1 MNHNY and CDR2 SVGAGI (reference sequence). The CDR3 has 14 residues. V dropped 6 bases and J dropped 8 bases, with 14 bases sitting between them. CDR3 amino acids: CASSPTGHHSPLHF. The CDR3 bases are TGTGCCAGCAGCCCTACGGGACACCATTCACCCCTCCACTTT.

The table lists this clone with a count of one. This chain uses TRBV6-5 with TRBJ1-5, with 9 bases aligning to TRBD1. The germline gives CDR1 MNHEY, CDR2 SVGAGI. V shed 5 bases and J 3 bases; nucleotides not matched to a gene: 5. The CDR3 spans 15 residues. The CDR3 DNA follows: TGTGCCAGCAGTCCATGGACAGGGGACAATCAGCCCCAGCATTTT. Translation: CASSPWTGDNQPQHF.

The table lists this clone with a count of one. This chain joins TRBV19 and TRBJ1-1; D remains ambiguous. This CDR3 has 13 residues. CDR1 is LNHDA, CDR2 SQIVND, per germline (reference sequence). V dropped 4 bases and J dropped 1 base, with 7 bases sitting between them. This CDR3 is CASSTRENTEAFF. DNA of the CDR3: TGTGCCAGTAGTACCCGAGAGAACACTGAAGCTTTCTTT.

This clone was detected once. The rearrangement links TRBV9 to TRBJ2-1; 9 positions agree with TRBD2. CDR3 size: 15 residues. Germline values: CDR1 SGDLS, CDR2 YYNGEE. Trimming at V came to 1 base and at J to 2 bases, leaving 1 base not matched to a gene. CDR3 loop: CASSVSGGTYNEQFF. CDR3 bases: TGTGCCAGCAGCGTAAGCGGGGGGACCTACAATGAGCAGTTCTTC.

V is TRBV2 and J is TRBJ1-3; 7 bases agree with TRBD1. Germline CDR1 and CDR2: SNHLY and FYNNEI. The CDR3 is 16 residues long. The V segment lost 3 bases and the J segment 0 bases; nucleotides outside the gene matches: 5. The CDR3 reads CASSDRGQNSGNTIYF. The CDR3 region has the DNA TGTGCCAGCAGTGACCGGGGACAGAACTCTGGAAACACCATATATTTT.

This clone was seen a few times. The gene calls are TRBV2 and TRBJ2-1; a possible D gene is TRBD2 (5 bases). Trimming shortened V by 2 bases and J by 5 bases, and 13 bases separated the two germline ends. CDR1 and CDR2 from the germline V gene are SNHLY and FYNNEI. There are 15 residues in the CDR3. As DNA, the CDR3 is TGTGCCAGCAGTGAACGGCGGGCTGGGAACAATGAGCAGTTCTTC. Translating gives CASSERRAGNNEQFF.

The chain carries TRBV27 and TRBJ2-2; 7 nucleotides align to TRBD1. In germline, CDR1 is MNHEY, CDR2 SMNVEV (reference sequence). J gave up 3 bases and V 0 bases, and 4 bases lay outside the gene matches. The CDR3 has 16 residues. CDR3 sequence reads: CASSLSRTGYTGELFF. The DNA of the CDR3 is TGTGCCAGCAGTTTATCCCGGACAGGCTACACCGGGGAGCTGTTTTTT.

The chain carries TRBV7-9 and TRBJ2-1; 7 positions match TRBD2. Germline CDR1 and CDR2: SEHNR and FQNEAQ (reference sequence). There are 16 residues in the CDR3. The V gene end was trimmed by 5 bases and the J gene end by 3 bases; junction bases not matched to a gene: 10. For the CDR3, the DNA is TGTGCCAGCAGCCCCGTGGGCGGGAGTAACTACAATGAGCAGTTCTTC. This sequence encodes CASSPVGGSNYNEQFF.

V is TRBV7-9 and J is TRBJ1-2; D is unresolved. Trimming removed 2 bases at V and 4 bases at J, with 8 bases between. The CDR3 is 13 amino acids. Per germline, CDR1 SEHNR and CDR2 FQNEAQ (reference sequence). The CDR3, as DNA: TGTGCCAGCAGCTTAATAGGGAGCTATGGCTACACCTTC. Translating gives CASSLIGSYGYTF.

This clone was observed a few times. The V and J genes are TRBV4-3 and TRBJ2-7; 7 nucleotides align to TRBD2. Trimming cost V 4 bases and J 1 base; bases outside gene matches: 7. This CDR3 comprises 15 residues. Germline assignment: CDR1 LGHNA and CDR2 YSLEER. The DNA for the CDR3 is TGCGCCAGCAGCCTTTCGTGGACTAGTTCCTACGAGCAGTACTTC. Translation: CASSLSWTSSYEQYF.

The chain carries TRBV5-6 and TRBJ2-1; TRBD2 aligns across 8 bases. CDR3 size: 16 residues. The V and J ends lost 3 bases and 0 bases, in that order; junction bases with no gene match: 5. Germline V gives CDR1 SGHDT, CDR2 YYEEEE. Here the CDR3 DNA reads TGTGCCAGCAGCTCCGGGACTAGAGGCTCCTACAATGAGCAGTTCTTC. This encodes CASSSGTRGSYNEQFF.

This chain connects TRBV5-1 to TRBJ1-1, with D unclear. CDR1 and CDR2 from the germline V gene are SGHRS and YFSETQ. Trimming pared 0 bases from V and 2 bases from J, leaving 8 bases between. CDR3 length: 14 amino acids. The CDR3 spells CASSLEQPNTEAFF. CDR3 DNA sequence: TGCGCCAGCAGCTTGGAACAGCCAAACACTGAAGCTTTCTTT.

This clone was seen a single time. The chain recombines TRBV5-6 with TRBJ2-7; TRBD1 might be the D (5 bases). The V end lost 2 bases, the J end lost 0 bases, and 15 bases lay between the germline ends. CDR3 length: 16 amino acids. Germline CDR1 reads SGHDT; CDR2 reads YYEEEE. This chain's CDR3 is CASSFGALFFSYEQYF. CDR3 DNA sequence: TGTGCCAGCAGCTTTGGGGCGCTATTTTTCTCCTACGAGCAGTACTTC. The full variable domain, in which reference TRBV5-6 and TRBJ2-7 provide the parts outside the CDR3, is DAGVTQSPTHLIKTRGQQVTLRCSPKSGHDTVSWYQQALGQGPQFIFQYYEEEERQRGNFPDRFSGHQFPNYSSELNVNALLLGDSALYLCASSFGALFFSYEQYFGPGTRLTVT.

A remark on this clone: The identical CDR3 is also encoded by other nucleotide sequences in the sample. The chain combines TRBV4-3 with TRBJ2-5; 7 nucleotides line up with TRBD1. This CDR3 has 15 amino acids. Germline assignment: CDR1 LGHNA and CDR2 YSLEER. V shed 1 base and J 0 bases; nucleotides not matched to a gene: 2. The CDR3 DNA sequence: TGCGCCAGCAGCCAAGGACAGGGCTACCAAGAGACCCAGTACTTC. Translating gives CASSQGQGYQETQYF.

The chain uses TRBV27 and TRBJ2-7; perhaps TRBD1 as D (5 bases). This CDR3 is built from 12 residues. Germline assignment: CDR1 MNHEY and CDR2 SMNVEV (reference sequence). V lost 8 bases, J lost 6 bases, and 14 bases lay in between. The DNA of the CDR3 is TGTGCCAGCCCCCAATCGACAGTCGAGCAGTACTTC. Translated, it gives CASPQSTVEQYF.

This clone was detected a few times. The chain's CDR3 is CASLQGPGANVLTF. The CDR3 region has the DNA TGCGCCAGCTTACAGGGCCCTGGGGCCAACGTCCTGACTTTC. This chain links TRBV5-1 with TRBJ2-6; D possibly corresponds to TRBD1 (6 bases). The CDR3 consists of 14 residues. Germline values: CDR1 SGHRS, CDR2 YFSETQ. V lost 7 bases and J 2 bases, leaving 10 bases between the germline ends.

CDR3 amino acids: CASSLGGEQPQHF. CDR3 nucleotides: TGCGCCAGCAGCCTAGGGGGAGAGCAGCCCCAGCATTTT. The chain recombines TRBV5-1 with TRBJ1-5; tentative D call: TRBD1 (6 bases). The ends were cut back, 4 bases at V and 7 bases at J, with 12 bases in the middle. The CDR3 sequence is 13 residues long. CDR1 and CDR2 from the germline V gene are SGHRS and YFSETQ.

The chain has TRBV6-5 and TRBJ2-5; 8 bases align to TRBD2. CDR1 MNHEY and CDR2 SVGAGI come from the germline V gene. This CDR3 comprises 15 residues. With V trimmed by 6 bases and J by 2 bases, 8 bases remained unmatched. CDR3 DNA sequence: TGTGCCAGCAGCCATAGCGGGGCAAGGCAAGAGACCCAGTACTTC. It translates to CASSHSGARQETQYF.

V and J are TRBV7-2 and TRBJ2-1; weak D call: TRBD2 (6 bases). V was cut by 0 bases and J by 0 bases, with 12 bases left in between. This CDR3 comprises 17 residues. Germline CDR1 reads SGHTA; CDR2 reads FQGNSA. CDR3: CASSLAVADPSYNEQFF. As DNA, the CDR3 is TGTGCCAGCAGCTTAGCAGTAGCGGACCCCTCCTACAATGAGCAGTTCTTC.

The rearrangement joins TRBV9 to TRBJ2-2; TRBD1 agrees at 8 bases. CDR1 SGDLS and CDR2 YYNGEE come from the germline V gene. The CDR3 contains 15 residues. Unmatched junction bases numbered 4, after V lost 2 bases and J lost 4 bases. CDR3 DNA sequence: TGTGCCAGCAGCGTTGGACAGGGTGGCACCGGGGAGCTGTTTTTT. This sequence encodes CASSVGQGGTGELFF.